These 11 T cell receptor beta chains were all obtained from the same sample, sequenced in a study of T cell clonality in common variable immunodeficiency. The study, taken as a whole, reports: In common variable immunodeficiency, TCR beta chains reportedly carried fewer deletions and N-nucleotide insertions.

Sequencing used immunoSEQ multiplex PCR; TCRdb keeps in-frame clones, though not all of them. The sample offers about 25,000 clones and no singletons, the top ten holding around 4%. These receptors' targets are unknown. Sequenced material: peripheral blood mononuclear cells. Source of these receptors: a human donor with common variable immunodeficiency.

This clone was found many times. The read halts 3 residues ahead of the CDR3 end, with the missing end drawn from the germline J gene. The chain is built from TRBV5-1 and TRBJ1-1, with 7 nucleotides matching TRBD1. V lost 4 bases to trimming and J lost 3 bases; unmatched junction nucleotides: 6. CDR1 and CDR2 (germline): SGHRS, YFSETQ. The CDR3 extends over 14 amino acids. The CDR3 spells CASSRLRGDTEAFF. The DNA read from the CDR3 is TGCGCCAGCAGCCGGCTCAGGGGGGACACTGAA.

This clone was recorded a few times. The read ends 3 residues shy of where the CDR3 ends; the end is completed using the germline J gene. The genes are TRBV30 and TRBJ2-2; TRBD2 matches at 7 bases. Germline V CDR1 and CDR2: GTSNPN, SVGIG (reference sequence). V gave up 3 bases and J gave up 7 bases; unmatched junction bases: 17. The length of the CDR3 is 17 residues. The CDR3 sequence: CAWRDNAGRAIGGELFF. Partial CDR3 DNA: TGTGCCTGGAGGGACAATGCGGGGAGGGCCATCGGCGGGGAG.

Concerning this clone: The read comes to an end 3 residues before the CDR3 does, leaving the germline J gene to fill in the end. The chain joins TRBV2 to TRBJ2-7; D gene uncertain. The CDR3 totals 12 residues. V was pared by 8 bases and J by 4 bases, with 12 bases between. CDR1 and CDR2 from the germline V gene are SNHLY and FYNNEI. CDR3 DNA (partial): TGTGCCAGCTTTAGCCGTAGTTACGAG. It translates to CASFSRSYE. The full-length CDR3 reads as CASFSRSYEQYF.

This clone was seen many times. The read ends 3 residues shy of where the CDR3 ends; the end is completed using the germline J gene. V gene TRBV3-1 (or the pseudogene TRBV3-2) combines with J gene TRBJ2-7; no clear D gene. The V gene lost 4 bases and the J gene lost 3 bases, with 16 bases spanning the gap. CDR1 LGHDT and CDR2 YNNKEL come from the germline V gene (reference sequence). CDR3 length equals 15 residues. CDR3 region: CASSRQSVGLYEQYF. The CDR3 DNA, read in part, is TGTGCCAGCAGCCGCCAATCTGTAGGGCTCTACGAG.

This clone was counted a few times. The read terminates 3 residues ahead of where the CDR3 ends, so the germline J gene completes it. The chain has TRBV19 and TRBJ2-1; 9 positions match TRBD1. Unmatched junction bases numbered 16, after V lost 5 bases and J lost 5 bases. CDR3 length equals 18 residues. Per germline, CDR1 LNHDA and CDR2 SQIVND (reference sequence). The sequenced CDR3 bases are TGTGCCAGTAGTGTGGACAGGGGCCGCGCGGGAGTAAACAATGAG. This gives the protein CASSVDRGRAGVNNE. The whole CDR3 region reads CASSVDRGRAGVNNEQFF.

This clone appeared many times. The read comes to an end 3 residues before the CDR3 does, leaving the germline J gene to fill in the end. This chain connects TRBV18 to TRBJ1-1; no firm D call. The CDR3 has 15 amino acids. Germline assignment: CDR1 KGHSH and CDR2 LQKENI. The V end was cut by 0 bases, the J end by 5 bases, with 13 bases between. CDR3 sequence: CASSPPIGVRTEAFF. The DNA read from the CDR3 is TGTGCCAGCTCACCACCAATCGGGGTGAGGACTGAA.

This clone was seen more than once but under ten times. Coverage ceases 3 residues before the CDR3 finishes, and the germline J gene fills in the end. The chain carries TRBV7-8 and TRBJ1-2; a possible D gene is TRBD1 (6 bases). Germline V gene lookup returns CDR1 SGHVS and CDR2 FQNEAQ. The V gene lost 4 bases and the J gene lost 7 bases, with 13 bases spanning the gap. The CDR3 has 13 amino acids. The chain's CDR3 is CASSSRQETGYTF. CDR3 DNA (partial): TGTGCCAGCAGCTCCCGACAGGAGACTGGC.

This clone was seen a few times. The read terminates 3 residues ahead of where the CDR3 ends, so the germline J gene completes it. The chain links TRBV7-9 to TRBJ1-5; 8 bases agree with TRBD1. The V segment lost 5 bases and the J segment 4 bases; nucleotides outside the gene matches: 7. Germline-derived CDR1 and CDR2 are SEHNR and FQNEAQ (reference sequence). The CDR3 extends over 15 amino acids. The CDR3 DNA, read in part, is TGTGCCAGCAGCCTCTGGACAGGGCTAAATCAGCCC. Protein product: CASSLWTGLNQP. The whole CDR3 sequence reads CASSLWTGLNQPQHF.

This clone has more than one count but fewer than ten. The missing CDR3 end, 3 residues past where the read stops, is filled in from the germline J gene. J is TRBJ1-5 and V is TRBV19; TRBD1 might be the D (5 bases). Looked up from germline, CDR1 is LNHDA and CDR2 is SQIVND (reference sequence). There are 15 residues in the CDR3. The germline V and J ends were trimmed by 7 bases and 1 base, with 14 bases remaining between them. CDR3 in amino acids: CASTPRGPSNQPQHF. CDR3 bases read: TGTGCCAGTACTCCGAGGGGCCCAAGCAATCAGCCC. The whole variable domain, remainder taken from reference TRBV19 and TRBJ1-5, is DGGITQSPKYLFRKEGQNVTLSCEQNLNHDAMYWYRQDPGQGLRLIYYSQIVNDFQKGDIAEGYSVSREKKESFPLTVTSAQKNPTAFYLCASTPRGPSNQPQHFGDGTRLSIL.

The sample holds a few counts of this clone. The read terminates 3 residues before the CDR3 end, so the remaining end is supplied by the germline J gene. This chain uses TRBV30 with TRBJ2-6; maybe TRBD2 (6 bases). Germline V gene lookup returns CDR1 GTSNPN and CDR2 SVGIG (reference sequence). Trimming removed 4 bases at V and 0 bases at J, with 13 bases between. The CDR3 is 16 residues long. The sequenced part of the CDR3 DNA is TGTGCCTGGACCGCGGGATTCTTCTCTGGGGCCAACGTC. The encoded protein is CAWTAGFFSGANV. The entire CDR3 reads CAWTAGFFSGANVLTF.

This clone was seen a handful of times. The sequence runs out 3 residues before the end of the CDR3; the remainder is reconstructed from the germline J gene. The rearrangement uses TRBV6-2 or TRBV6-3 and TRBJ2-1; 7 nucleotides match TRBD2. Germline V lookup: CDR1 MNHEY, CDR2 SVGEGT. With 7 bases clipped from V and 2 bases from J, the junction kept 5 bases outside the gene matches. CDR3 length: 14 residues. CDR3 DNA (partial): TGTGCCAGCAAACTAGCGACTCCCTACAATGAG. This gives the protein CASKLATPYNE. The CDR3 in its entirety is CASKLATPYNEQFF.